This T cell receptor beta chain was sequenced during a study of beta chain features in type 1 diabetes. Study-wide points: VDJ junctions in type 1 diabetes patients carried more deletions and fewer insertions. Patients with Type 1 diabetes showed moderately but significantly shorter TCRB CDR3s in all four CD4+ subsets.

In germline, CDR1 is GTSNPN, CDR2 SVGIG (reference sequence). V gave up 2 bases and J gave up 2 bases, with 12 bases separating them. There are 15 residues in the CDR3. One heparinised draw of blood, averaging roughly 110 mL, came from each donor. The study reverse transcribed the entire isolated RNA, so it sequenced expressed TCRB transcripts. TCRdb's table, derived via immunoSEQ multiplex PCR, lists solely in-frame clones and lacks some. The table shows 95,000 to 150,000 clones, with 15% to 20% occurring only once. Worth noting for this clone: Antigen unknown.

The specimen was central memory CD4+ T cells from blood. The chain has TRBV30 and TRBJ2-2; either TRBD1 or TRBD2 may fit D (5 bases each). The TCR sequence derives from a man between 18 and 29 years old with type 1 diabetes. CDR3 loop: CAWSTWDRNTGELFF. In DNA form, the CDR3 reads TGTGCCTGGAGTACCTGGGACCGCAACACCGGGGAGCTGTTTTTT.